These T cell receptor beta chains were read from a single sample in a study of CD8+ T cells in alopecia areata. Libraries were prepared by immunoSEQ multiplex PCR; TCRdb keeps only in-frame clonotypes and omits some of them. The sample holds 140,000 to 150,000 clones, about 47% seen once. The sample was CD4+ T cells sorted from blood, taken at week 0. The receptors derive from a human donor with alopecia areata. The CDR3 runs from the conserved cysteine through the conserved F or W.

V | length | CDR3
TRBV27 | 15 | CASSLGRAGANVLTF
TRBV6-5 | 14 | CATLRPSAGDTQYF
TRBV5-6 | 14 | CASSDGTANQPQHF
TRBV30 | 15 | CAWGGQGAGQETQYF
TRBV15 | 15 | CATSRDLAGENIQYF
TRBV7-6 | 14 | CASSLGLAAETQYF
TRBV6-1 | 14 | CASSLGDSNQPQHF
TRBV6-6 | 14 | CATCQTKSGGGYTF
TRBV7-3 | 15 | CASSQSAGPQETQYF
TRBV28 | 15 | CASSPSGGSGNTIYF
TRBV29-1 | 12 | CSAGTTNEKLFF
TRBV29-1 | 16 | CSVEAGPGGRADTQYF
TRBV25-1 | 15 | CASSELGGGEEKLFF
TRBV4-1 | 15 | CASSQDPQAAGPQHF
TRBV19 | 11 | CASSRSTEAFF
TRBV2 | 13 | CASSVWLNTEAFF
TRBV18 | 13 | CASSPSTDYEQYF
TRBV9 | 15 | CASSGGDRVGEKLFF
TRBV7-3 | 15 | CASSLQAGPGETQYF
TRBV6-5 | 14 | CASSDTGDNQPQHF
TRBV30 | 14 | CAWSVLREVAEQYF
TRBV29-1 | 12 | CSGGQMNTEAFF
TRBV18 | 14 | CASSPEQGGETQYF
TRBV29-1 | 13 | CSVDPGGAGELFF
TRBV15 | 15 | CATSRGPDRQETQYF
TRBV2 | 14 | CASSATSPRETQYF
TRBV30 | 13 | CAWSSGRNQPQHF
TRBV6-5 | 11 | CASSYAYEQYF
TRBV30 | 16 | CAWNTRGGRSSYEQYF
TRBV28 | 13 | CASSRGESYEQYF
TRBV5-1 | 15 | CASSRGGRGTDTQYF
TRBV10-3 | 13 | CAISDSNQETQYF